This T cell receptor beta chain was obtained from a study of blood T cell repertoires in COVID-19. The wider study: In each case, the material was cDNA or gDNA derived from T cells, B-cell-depleted T cells, or PBMCs.

Original analysis: Amplifying reference gene primers gave estimates of nucleated cell counts. Clones were read by immunoSEQ multiplex PCR, and TCRdb kept only the in-frame ones, dropping some. From that table come the V and J calls and clone size; the DNA was used to work out D and trimming. The sample lists approximately 190,000 clones; 87% were seen once. Germline V gene lookup returns CDR1 KGHSH and CDR2 LQKENI. V was clipped by 8 bases and J by 7 bases, with 12 bases between them. CDR3 length equals 12 residues. The sequenced material came from peripheral blood. The TCR comes from a man in his sixties with active or convalescent COVID-19. The chain has TRBV18 and TRBJ2-1, with a weak D call TRBD1 (6 bases). The CDR3 DNA reads as TGTGCCAGCGGACCGGGACAAAATGAGCAGTTCTTC. This sequence encodes CASGPGQNEQFF.